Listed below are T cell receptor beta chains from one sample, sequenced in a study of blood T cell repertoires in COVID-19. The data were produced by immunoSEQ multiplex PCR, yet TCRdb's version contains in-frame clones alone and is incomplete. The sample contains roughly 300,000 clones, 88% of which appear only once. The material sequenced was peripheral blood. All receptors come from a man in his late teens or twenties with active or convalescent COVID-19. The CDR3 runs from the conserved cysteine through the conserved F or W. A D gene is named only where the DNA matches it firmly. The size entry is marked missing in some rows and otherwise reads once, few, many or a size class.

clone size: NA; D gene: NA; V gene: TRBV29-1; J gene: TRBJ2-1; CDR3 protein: CSVEDRGNNEQFF; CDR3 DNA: TGCAGCGTTGAAGATCGGGGGAACAATGAGCAGTTCTTC
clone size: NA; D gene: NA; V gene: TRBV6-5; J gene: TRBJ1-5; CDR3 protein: CASSLGTNKPQHF; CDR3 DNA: TGTGCCAGCAGTCTCGGGACAAACAAGCCCCAGCATTTT
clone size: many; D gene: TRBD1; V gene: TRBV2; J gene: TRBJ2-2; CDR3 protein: CASSDRGLGTGELFF; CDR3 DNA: TGTGCCAGCAGTGACAGGGGGCTAGGCACCGGGGAGCTGTTTTTT
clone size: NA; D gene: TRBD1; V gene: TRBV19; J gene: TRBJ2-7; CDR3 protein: CASSPLFGTGTYEQYF; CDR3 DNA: TGTGCCAGTAGTCCCCTTTTTGGGACAGGGACCTACGAGCAGTACTTC
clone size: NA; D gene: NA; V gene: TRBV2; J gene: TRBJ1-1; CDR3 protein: CASRYSSEAFF; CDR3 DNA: TGTGCCAGCCGCTACAGTTCTGAAGCTTTCTTT
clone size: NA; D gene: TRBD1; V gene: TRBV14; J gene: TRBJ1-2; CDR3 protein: CASSPRTGDGYTF; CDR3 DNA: TGTGCCAGCAGCCCCCGGACAGGGGACGGCTACACCTTC
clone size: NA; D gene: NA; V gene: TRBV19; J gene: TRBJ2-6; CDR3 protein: CASSIPTGPNSGANVLTF; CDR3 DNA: TGTGCCAGTAGTATCCCTACAGGGCCGAACTCTGGGGCCAACGTCCTGACTTTC
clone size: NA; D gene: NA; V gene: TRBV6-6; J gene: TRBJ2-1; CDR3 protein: CASSYSRGSSYNEQFF; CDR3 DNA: TGTGCCAGCAGTTACTCGAGAGGGAGCTCCTACAATGAGCAGTTCTTC
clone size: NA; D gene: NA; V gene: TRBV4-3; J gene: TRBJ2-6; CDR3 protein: CASSQRDSGANVLTF; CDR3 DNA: TGCGCCAGCAGCCAGCGGGACTCTGGGGCCAACGTCCTGACTTTC
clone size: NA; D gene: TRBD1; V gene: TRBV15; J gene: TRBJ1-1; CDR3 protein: CATSRSLTTGGNTEAFF; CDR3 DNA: TGTGCCACCAGCAGGAGCCTTACGACAGGGGGAAACACTGAAGCTTTCTTT
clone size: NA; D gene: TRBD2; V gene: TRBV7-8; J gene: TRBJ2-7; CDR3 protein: CASSSWTSGVHEQYF; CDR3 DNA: TGTGCCAGCAGCTCATGGACTAGCGGGGTCCACGAGCAGTACTTC
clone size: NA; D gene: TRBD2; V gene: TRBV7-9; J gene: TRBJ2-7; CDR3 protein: CAGGDPSSYEQYF; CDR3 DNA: TGTGCCGGGGGGGACCCGTCCTCCTACGAGCAGTACTTC
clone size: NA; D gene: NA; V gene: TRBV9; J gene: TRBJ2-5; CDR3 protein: CASSSDRTETQYF; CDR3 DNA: TGTGCCAGCAGCTCAGACAGGACGGAGACCCAGTACTTC
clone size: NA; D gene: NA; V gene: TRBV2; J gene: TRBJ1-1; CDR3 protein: CASSNGPGLNTEAFF; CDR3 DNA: TGTGCCAGCAGCAACGGGCCGGGGTTGAACACTGAAGCTTTCTTT
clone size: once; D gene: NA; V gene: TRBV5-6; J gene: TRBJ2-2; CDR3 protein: CASSFQGTNTGELFF; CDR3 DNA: TGTGCCAGCAGCTTCCAGGGCACGAACACCGGGGAGCTGTTTTTT
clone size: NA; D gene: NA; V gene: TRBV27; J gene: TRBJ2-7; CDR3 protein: CASQSQNRDHEQYF; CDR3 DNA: TGTGCCAGCCAGTCTCAAAACAGGGACCACGAGCAGTACTTC
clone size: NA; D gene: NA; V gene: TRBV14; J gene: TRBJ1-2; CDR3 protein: CASSAGGHGYTF; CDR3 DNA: TGTGCCAGCAGCGCTGGGGGCCATGGCTACACCTTC
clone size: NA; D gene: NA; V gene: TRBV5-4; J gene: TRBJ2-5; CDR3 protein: CASSSNRREETQYF; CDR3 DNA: TGTGCCAGCAGCTCAAACAGGAGAGAAGAGACCCAGTACTTC
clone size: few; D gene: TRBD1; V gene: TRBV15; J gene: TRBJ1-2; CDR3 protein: CATSRFRTGGYGYTF; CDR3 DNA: TGTGCCACCAGCAGGTTTAGGACAGGGGGCTATGGCTACACCTTC
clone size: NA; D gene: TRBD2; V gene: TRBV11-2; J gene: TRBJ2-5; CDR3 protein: CASSLGTSGVYVQETQYF; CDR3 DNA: TGTGCCAGCAGCTTGGGGACTAGCGGGGTGTATGTCCAAGAGACCCAGTACTTC
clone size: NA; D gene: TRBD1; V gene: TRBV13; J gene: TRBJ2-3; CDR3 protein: CASSIGTGPDTQYF; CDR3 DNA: TGTGCCAGCAGCATAGGGACAGGGCCAGATACGCAGTATTTT
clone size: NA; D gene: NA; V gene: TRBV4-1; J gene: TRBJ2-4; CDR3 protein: CASSLLGGGKNIQYF; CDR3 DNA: TGCGCCAGCAGCCTTCTGGGGGGTGGCAAAAACATTCAGTACTTC
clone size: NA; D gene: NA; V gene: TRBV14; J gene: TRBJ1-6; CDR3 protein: CASSRGVYNSPLHF; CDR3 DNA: TGTGCCAGCAGCAGGGGCGTCTATAATTCACCCCTCCACTTT
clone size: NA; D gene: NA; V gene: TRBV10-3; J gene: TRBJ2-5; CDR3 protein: CAISESAGRGGEETQYF; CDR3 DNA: TGTGCCATCAGTGAGTCGGCAGGGAGGGGGGGAGAAGAGACCCAGTACTTC
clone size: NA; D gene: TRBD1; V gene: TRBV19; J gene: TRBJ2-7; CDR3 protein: CASTRTGGAYEQYF; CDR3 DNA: TGTGCCAGCACCCGGACAGGGGGGGCCTACGAGCAGTACTTC
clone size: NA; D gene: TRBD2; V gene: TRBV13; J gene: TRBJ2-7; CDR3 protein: CASSRGTSGPYEQYF; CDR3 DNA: TGTGCCAGCAGCCGAGGGACTAGCGGTCCCTACGAGCAGTACTTC
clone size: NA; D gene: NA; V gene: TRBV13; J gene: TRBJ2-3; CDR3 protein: CASSLDKGPPGYTQYF; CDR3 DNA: TGTGCCAGCAGCTTAGATAAGGGCCCCCCGGGGTATACGCAGTATTTT
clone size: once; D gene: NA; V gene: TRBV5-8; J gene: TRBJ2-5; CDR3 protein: CASSLPGHKETQYF; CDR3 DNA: TGTGCCAGCAGCCTTCCGGGACACAAAGAGACCCAGTACTTC
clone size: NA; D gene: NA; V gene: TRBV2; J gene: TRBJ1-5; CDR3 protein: CASSWGSGNQPQHF; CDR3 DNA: TGTGCCAGCAGTTGGGGCTCTGGCAATCAGCCCCAGCATTTT
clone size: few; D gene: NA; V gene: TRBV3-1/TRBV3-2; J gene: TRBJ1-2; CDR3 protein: CASSHRGVSERGYTF; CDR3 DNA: TGTGCCAGCAGCCACAGAGGAGTTTCGGAGAGGGGCTACACCTTC
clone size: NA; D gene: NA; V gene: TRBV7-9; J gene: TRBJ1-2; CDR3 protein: CASIQGNVTF; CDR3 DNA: TGTGCCAGCATCCAGGGTAACGTTACCTTC
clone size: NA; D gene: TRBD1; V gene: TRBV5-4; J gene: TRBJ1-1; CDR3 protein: CASGDAGQVNTEAFF; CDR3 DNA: TGTGCCAGTGGAGACGCGGGACAGGTGAACACTGAAGCTTTCTTT
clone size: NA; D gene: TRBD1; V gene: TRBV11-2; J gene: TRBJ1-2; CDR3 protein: CASSGQTGIPGYTF; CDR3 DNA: TGTGCCAGCAGCGGTCAGACAGGGATACCTGGCTACACCTTC
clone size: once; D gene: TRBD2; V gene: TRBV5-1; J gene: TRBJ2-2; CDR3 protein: CASSRRGEAGELFF; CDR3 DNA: TGCGCCAGCAGTCGGCGGGGGGAGGCCGGGGAGCTGTTTTTT
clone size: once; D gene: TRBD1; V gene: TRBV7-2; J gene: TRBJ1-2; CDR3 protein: CASSRDRINYGYTF; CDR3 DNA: TGTGCCAGCAGCCGGGACAGGATTAACTATGGCTACACCTTC
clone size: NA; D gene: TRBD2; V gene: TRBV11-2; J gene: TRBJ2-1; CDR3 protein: CASSLGLAGYSYNEQFF; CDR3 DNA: TGTGCCAGCAGCCTGGGACTAGCGGGATACTCCTACAATGAGCAGTTCTTC
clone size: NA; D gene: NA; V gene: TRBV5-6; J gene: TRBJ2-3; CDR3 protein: CASSLPTHGVVPDTQYF; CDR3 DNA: TGTGCCAGCAGCTTGCCTACCCACGGGGTTGTCCCAGATACGCAGTATTTT
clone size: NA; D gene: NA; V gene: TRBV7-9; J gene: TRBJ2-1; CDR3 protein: CASSLPRARGNEQFF; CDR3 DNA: TGTGCCAGCAGCTTACCGCGGGCCCGGGGCAATGAGCAGTTCTTC
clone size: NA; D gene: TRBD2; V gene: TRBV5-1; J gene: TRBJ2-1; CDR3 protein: CASSVGTSGGSYNEQFF; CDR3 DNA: TGCGCCAGCAGCGTCGGGACTAGCGGGGGCTCCTACAATGAGCAGTTCTTC
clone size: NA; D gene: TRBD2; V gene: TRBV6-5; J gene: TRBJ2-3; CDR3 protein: CASSFSAGGTDTQYF; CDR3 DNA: TGTGCCAGCAGTTTTAGCGCGGGGGGCACAGATACGCAGTATTTT
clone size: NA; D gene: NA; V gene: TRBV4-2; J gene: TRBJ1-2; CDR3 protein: CASSLPSGSNYGYTF; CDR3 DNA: TGTGCCAGCAGCCTCCCAAGCGGTTCTAACTATGGCTACACCTTC
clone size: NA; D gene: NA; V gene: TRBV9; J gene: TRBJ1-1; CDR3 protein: CASSDREAREAFF; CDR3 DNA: TGTGCCAGCAGCGACCGTGAAGCAAGAGAAGCTTTCTTT
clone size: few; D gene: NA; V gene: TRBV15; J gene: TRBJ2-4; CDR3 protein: CATSRDRDFAAVDIQYF; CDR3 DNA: TGTGCCACCAGCAGAGATCGGGATTTCGCGGCGGTGGACATTCAGTACTTC
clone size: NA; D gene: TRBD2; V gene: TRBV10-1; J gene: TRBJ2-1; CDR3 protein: CASSIGTSGYNEQFF; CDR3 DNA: TGCGCCAGCAGTATCGGGACTAGCGGGTACAATGAGCAGTTCTTC
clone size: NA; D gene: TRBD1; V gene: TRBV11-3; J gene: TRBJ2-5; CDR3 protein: CASSLYRDSETQYF; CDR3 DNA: TGTGCCAGCAGCTTATACCGGGACAGCGAGACCCAGTACTTC
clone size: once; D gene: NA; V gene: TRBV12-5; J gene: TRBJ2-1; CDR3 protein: CASGPTGLRGEQFF; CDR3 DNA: TGTGCTAGTGGTCCAACGGGTCTCCGAGGTGAGCAGTTCTTC
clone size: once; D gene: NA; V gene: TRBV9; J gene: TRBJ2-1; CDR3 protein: CASSVAGSGGAYNEQFF; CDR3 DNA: TGTGCCAGCAGCGTAGCTGGGAGCGGAGGGGCTTACAATGAGCAGTTCTTC
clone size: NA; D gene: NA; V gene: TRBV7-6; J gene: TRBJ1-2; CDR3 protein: CASSPLLSGYTF; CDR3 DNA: TGTGCCAGCAGCCCACTGCTTTCTGGCTACACCTTC
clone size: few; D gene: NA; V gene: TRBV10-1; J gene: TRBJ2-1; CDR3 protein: CASSGDNNEQFF; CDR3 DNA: TGCGCCAGCAGTGGAGACAACAATGAGCAGTTCTTC
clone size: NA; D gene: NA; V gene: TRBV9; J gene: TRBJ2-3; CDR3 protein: CASSVGGGGTDTQYF; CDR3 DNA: TGTGCCAGCAGCGTAGGGGGCGGGGGCACAGATACGCAGTATTTT